Listed below are T cell receptor beta chains from one sample, sequenced in a study of CD8+CD57+ T cells in acquired aplastic anemia. Each CDR3 protein is one row after TCRdb ran MiXCR on the reads. The sample has approximately 180,000 distinct CDR3 sequences, about half seen once. The source material was sorted CD4+, CD8+, or CD8+CD57+ T cells (not recorded which) from PBMCs. These receptors came from a human donor with aplastic anemia. The CDR3 runs from the conserved cysteine through the conserved F or W. The order of the fields is clone size, CDR3 length, V gene, D gene, J gene, CDR3 DNA, CDR3 protein. The D gene is left open where the match is weak. Clone size, where shown, is once, few, many, or a class for clones that have expanded.

many	17	TRBV11-2	-	TRBJ2-2	TGTGCCAGCAGCTTAGATCGGGCAGGGACGAACACCGGGGAGCTGTTTTTT	CASSLDRAGTNTGELFF
-	13	TRBV5-1	-	TRBJ2-7	TGCGCCAGCAGCTTGGTTCTTCCGGGCGAGCAGTACTTC	CASSLVLPGEQYF
-	14	TRBV6-1	TRBD2	TRBJ2-3	TGTGCCAGCACCCCTATCGGGGGGGGCAATACGCAGTATTTT	CASTPIGGGNTQYF
-	16	TRBV20-1	TRBD2	TRBJ2-7	TGCAGTGCGCCGAACCCACTAGCGGGGGAATCCTACGAGCAGTACTTC	CSAPNPLAGESYEQYF
-	13	TRBV2	TRBD1	TRBJ1-1	TGTGCCAGCAAAGGCAGGGGGTTGAGTGGAGCTTTCTTT	CASKGRGLSGAFF
once	16	TRBV3-1	-	TRBJ2-3	TGTGCCAGCAGCCATCAGTACGGGAGACTCTCAGATACGCAGTATTTT	CASSHQYGRLSDTQYF
-	15	TRBV29-1	TRBD1	TRBJ2-7	TGCAGCGTCGACCCGGGACAGGGACCCTCCTACGAGCAGTACTTC	CSVDPGQGPSYEQYF
many	13	TRBV2	-	TRBJ2-5	TGTGCCAGCAGTGGGGACACGCAAGAGACCCAGTACTTC	CASSGDTQETQYF
many	15	TRBV5-6	-	TRBJ1-5	TGTGCCAGCAGCCCGGGACCGGGTCAGAATCAGCCCCAGCATTTT	CASSPGPGQNQPQHF
many	16	TRBV6-1	-	TRBJ1-1	TGTGCCAGCAGTGAATATGCCGCCTTAAGGGGCACTGAAGCTTTCTTT	CASSEYAALRGTEAFF
once	15	TRBV20-1	-	TRBJ1-1	TGCAGTGCTAGAGATCTGAGCACCGGTCCGGTGAACGCTTTCTTT	CSARDLSTGPVNAFF